This T cell receptor beta chain was recovered during a study of post-analysis software for immune sequencing data. Study-level background: Some patients lacked subtype; others had relapsing-remitting, secondary progressive or progressive-relapsing disease.

V was clipped by 0 bases and J by 7 bases, with 14 bases between them. Germline V gives CDR1 SGDLS, CDR2 YYNGEE. The CDR3 length is 15 residues. This clonotype has just a few counts. Antigen: not known. Researchers reported that TCR beta cDNA libraries carried unique molecular identifiers. The authors obtained roughly 0.5 million cDNA molecules from about 0.94 to 9.7 million T cells. TCRdb reprocessed the PCR reads via MiXCR and lists one record per CDR3 protein. The table lists 170,000 or so distinct CDR3 sequences, around 28% of them singletons. Study results and caveats: There were five TRBV segments more frequent in patients than controls, and TRBV5-6, TRBV5-1 and TRBV20-1 were among them. Strong co-clustering by F measure was seen for same-batch samples. Significantly lower normalized Chao1 diversity was seen in multiple sclerosis patients than in controls.

The sample was blood. The rearrangement links TRBV9 to TRBJ1-5, with a possible D match to TRBD1 (6 bases). The source is a girl aged 5 to 17 with multiple sclerosis. CDR3 residues: CASSVGQGLGQPQHF. CDR3 DNA sequence: TGTGCCAGCAGCGTAGGCCAGGGGCTTGGGCAGCCCCAGCATTTT.